Below, 8 T cell receptor beta chains from the same sample are listed, as sequenced in a study of long-term antiretroviral therapy in people with HIV. The libraries were made with immunoSEQ v3.0 at survey level. This table comes from immunoSEQ multiplex PCR, and its TCRdb copy is limited to in-frame clones, with some not included. The data show approximately 33,000 clones, with 83% seen just once and over 7% held by the top ten. Here the sequenced sample was unsorted PBMCs, taken 0.4 years before starting antiretroviral therapy. These receptors were taken from a man aged 18 to 30 with HIV.

The genes are TRBV19 and TRBJ2-4, with D unclear. From germline, CDR1 is LNHDA and CDR2 SQIVND (reference sequence). Trimming took off 1 base at V and 0 bases at J, with 16 bases between the two ends. The CDR3 is 18 amino acids. The DNA of the CDR3 is TGTGCCAGTAGTATAGGGCTATTAAATTCCCTAGCCAAAAACATTCAGTACTTC. This codes for CASSIGLLNSLAKNIQYF.

This chain links TRBV2 with TRBJ1-1; 7 bases agree with TRBD1. Germline CDR1 reads SNHLY; CDR2 reads FYNNEI. V lost 4 bases and J lost 2; bases outside the gene matches: 13. The CDR3 is 17 residues long. Here the CDR3 DNA reads TGTGCCAGCAGTGGGATAAGACAGGGCCCTACAAACACTGAAGCTTTCTTT. It is translated as CASSGIRQGPTNTEAFF.

The rearrangement links TRBV19 to TRBJ2-1, with TRBD2 matching over 9 bases. The trim removed 5 bases at V and 0 bases at J, leaving 17 bases unmatched. CDR1 LNHDA and CDR2 SQIVND come from the germline V gene (reference sequence). CDR3 size: 20 residues. The CDR3 nucleotides are TGTGCCAGTAGTCCTCGGGGGCTAGCGGGACCGACTAGCTCCTACAATGAGCAGTTCTTC. Its translation is CASSPRGLAGPTSSYNEQFF.

The chain combines TRBV5-1 with TRBJ2-3; D is ambiguous. Germline V gene sequence: CDR1 SGHRS, CDR2 YFSETQ. CDR3 length equals 16 residues. The V end was cut by 0 bases, the J end by 0 bases, with 11 bases between. The CDR3 DNA reads TGCGCCAGCAGCTTGGGGGCGGCGACTAGCACAGATACGCAGTATTTT. The encoded protein is CASSLGAATSTDTQYF.

The V and J genes are TRBV7-2 and TRBJ1-1; 8 positions agree with TRBD1. With V trimmed by 5 bases and J by 6 bases, 11 bases remained unmatched. This CDR3 spans 15 amino acids. CDR1 and CDR2 (germline): SGHTA, FQGNSA. The CDR3 reads CASSPRQGIRAEAFF. CDR3 sequence (DNA): TGTGCCAGCAGCCCGAGACAGGGGATAAGAGCTGAAGCTTTCTTT.

The V gene is TRBV9, the J gene TRBJ2-1; weak D call: TRBD1 (6 bases). Germline CDR1 and CDR2: SGDLS and YYNGEE. The V gene lost 4 bases and the J gene lost 4 bases, with 21 bases spanning the gap. CDR3 length equals 17 residues. CDR3 DNA: TGTGCCAGCAGCACCGACAGGTTAGGGACCCCTTACAATGAGCAGTTCTTC. It codes for CASSTDRLGTPYNEQFF.

Here the CDR3 DNA reads TGTGCCAGTAGTATAGGTCTTGTGGGAGCCTACGAGCAGTACTTC. Protein sequence: CASSIGLVGAYEQYF. V and J are TRBV19 and TRBJ2-7, with D tentatively TRBD2 (5 bases). The CDR3 has 15 residues. Trimming pared 1 base from V and 2 bases from J, leaving 12 bases between. CDR1 LNHDA and CDR2 SQIVND come from the germline V gene (reference sequence).

This clone was observed a handful of times. This rearrangement joins TRBV28 to TRBJ2-7; 7 bases line up with TRBD1. This CDR3 spans 12 amino acids. Trimming at V came to 6 bases and at J to 6 bases, leaving 5 bases not matched to a gene. In germline, CDR1 is MDHEN, CDR2 SYDVKM. The CDR3 sequence is CASSLTGAEQYF. The CDR3 coding sequence is TGTGCCAGCAGCCTAACAGGGGCCGAGCAGTACTTC.